This T cell receptor (beta chain) was retrieved from a study of T cell repertoires in ileal Crohn's disease. Overall study context: Operated complications were stricturing disease (approximately 61%) and penetrating disease (about 40%).

The method was immunoSEQ multiplex PCR; TCRdb's version includes in-frame clones alone and lacks a portion of them. The sample yields more than 11,000 clones, around four fifths seen once. What was sequenced was ileal tissue. The receptor comes from an adult with Crohn's disease.

CDR3 loop: CASSAGTGIRYEQYF. CDR3 nucleotides: TGCGCCAGCAGCGCCGGGACAGGGATACGCTACGAGCAGTACTTC. The gene calls are TRBV10-2 and TRBJ2-7; the match to TRBD1 covers 9 bases. V was pared by 6 bases and J by 3 bases, with 9 bases of the junction left unmatched. The CDR3 is made up of 15 amino acids. The germline V gene has CDR1 WSHSY and CDR2 SAAADI.